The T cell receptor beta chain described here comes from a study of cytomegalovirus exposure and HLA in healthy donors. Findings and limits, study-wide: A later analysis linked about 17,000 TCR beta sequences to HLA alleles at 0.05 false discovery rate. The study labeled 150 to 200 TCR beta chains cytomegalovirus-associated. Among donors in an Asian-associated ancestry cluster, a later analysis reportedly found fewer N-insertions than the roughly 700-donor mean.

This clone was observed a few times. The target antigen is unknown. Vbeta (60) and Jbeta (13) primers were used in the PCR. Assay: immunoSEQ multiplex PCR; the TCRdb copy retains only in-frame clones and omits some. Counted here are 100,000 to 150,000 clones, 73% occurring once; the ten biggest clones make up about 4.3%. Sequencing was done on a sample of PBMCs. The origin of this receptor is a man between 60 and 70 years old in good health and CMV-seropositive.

CDR3 sequence: CASSRTGQGVVHF. The CDR3 region has the DNA TGTGCCAGCAGCCGGACAGGGCAGGGGGTTGTACACTTT. V and J are TRBV6-5 and TRBJ1-6; TRBD1 matches 8 bases. J gave up 19 bases and V 6 bases, and 14 bases lay outside the gene matches. The CDR3 sequence is 13 residues long. Per the germline V gene, CDR1 is MNHEY and CDR2 is SVGAGI.